A single sample gave rise to the 30 T cell receptor beta chains below, sequenced in a study of blood T cell repertoires in COVID-19. Using immunoSEQ multiplex PCR, the repertoire was profiled, and TCRdb retains in-frame clones only, with some absent. The data contain around 99,000 clones, almost 85% of them singletons. Sequencing was performed on peripheral blood. These receptors were collected from a human donor in a cohort sampled during active COVID-19.

The chain uses TRBV29-1 and TRBJ1-1; no definite D call. The germline V gene encodes CDR1 SQVTM and CDR2 ANQGSEA. V lost 6 bases, J lost 0 bases, and 17 bases lay in between. The CDR3 totals 15 residues. CDR3 loop: CSVLKLLSMNTEAFF. DNA of the CDR3: TGCAGCGTCCTTAAACTACTATCCATGAACACTGAAGCTTTCTTT.

V gene TRBV10-3 combines with J gene TRBJ2-7; possible D gene TRBD1, 6 bases. V lost 3 bases to trimming and J lost 4 bases, with 10 bases between them. The CDR3 spans 13 residues. CDR1 is ENHRY and CDR2 is SYGVKD in the germline V gene. CDR3 sequence: CAISDAGEYEQYF. CDR3 DNA: TGTGCCATCAGTGACGCAGGGGAATACGAGCAGTACTTC.

The chain recombines TRBV9 with TRBJ2-1; possibly TRBD1 for D (5 bases). The CDR3 totals 13 residues. Germline V gives CDR1 SGDLS, CDR2 YYNGEE. Trimming stripped 3 bases from V and 7 bases from J, with 11 bases between. The CDR3 region is CASSGQSQNEQFF. CDR3 in DNA: TGTGCCAGCAGCGGACAGAGCCAGAATGAGCAGTTCTTC.

V is TRBV7-3 and J is TRBJ1-2; unclear D gene. Germline lookup yields CDR1 SGHTA and CDR2 FQGTGA. This CDR3 is built from 15 residues. V gave up 0 bases and J gave up 0 bases, with 8 bases separating them. The CDR3 DNA reads TGTGCCAGCAGCTTAACTCTCCAGACTAACTATGGCTACACCTTC. This gives the protein CASSLTLQTNYGYTF.

Comments on this clone: Mismatch with germline at one junction end may stem from a read error. The chain links TRBV5-4 to TRBJ2-3; D not certain. From germline, CDR1 is SGHNT and CDR2 YYREEE (reference sequence). The CDR3 runs 15 residues. For the CDR3, the DNA is TGTGCCAGCAGTTTGGTCGAGGTTTCGACAGATACGCAGTATTTT. Protein: CASSLVEVSTDTQYF.

The chain couples TRBV9 to TRBJ2-1; 11 bases agree with TRBD2. The J segment lost 4 bases and the V segment lost 0 bases, leaving 0 bases of the junction unmatched. CDR1 SGDLS and CDR2 YYNGEE come from the germline V gene. The CDR3 is 15 residues long. CDR3: CASSVVAGGYNEQFF. The CDR3 DNA is TGTGCCAGCAGCGTAGTAGCGGGGGGGTACAATGAGCAGTTCTTC.

The chain couples TRBV5-6 to TRBJ2-3; 8 nucleotides match TRBD1. This CDR3 region has 14 residues. V dropped 1 base and J dropped 8; count of bases not matched to a gene: 6. Germline V gene data show CDR1 as SGHDT and CDR2 as YYEEEE. CDR3 in DNA: TGTGCCAGCAGCTTGACAGGGGGTACTGGTACGCAGTATTTT. Protein product: CASSLTGGTGTQYF.

This chain uses TRBV5-4 with TRBJ2-3, with 14 bases aligning to TRBD2. Unmatched junction bases numbered 5, after V lost 1 base and J lost 7 bases. The CDR3 spans 16 residues. Germline V lookup: CDR1 SGHNT, CDR2 YYREEE (reference sequence). The CDR3 loop reads CASSLPGLAGGYTQYF. In DNA, the CDR3 is TGTGCCAGCAGCTTGCCCGGACTAGCGGGAGGTTATACGCAGTATTTT. The full variable domain, in which reference TRBV5-4 and TRBJ2-3 provide the parts outside the CDR3, is ETGVTQSPTHLIKTRGQQVTLRCSSQSGHNTVSWYQQALGQGPQFIFQYYREEENGRGNFPPRFSGLQFPNYSSELNVNALELDDSALYLCASSLPGLAGGYTQYFGPGTRLTVL.

The DNA of the CDR3 is TGTGCCAGCAGACTGGGGACAGGGAGTACAGATACGCAGTATTTT. Protein sequence: CASRLGTGSTDTQYF. V usage is TRBV3-1 (or the pseudogene TRBV3-2) and J usage is TRBJ2-3, with TRBD1 matching 9 bases. Germline V gives CDR1 LGHDT, CDR2 YNNKEL (reference sequence). This CDR3 contains 15 residues. The trim removed 6 bases at V and 3 bases at J, leaving 7 bases unmatched.

The J gene is TRBJ2-7, the V gene TRBV6-2 or TRBV6-3; D remains ambiguous. V was trimmed by 0 bases and J by 3 bases, leaving 15 bases between them. The CDR3 is 16 amino acids. CDR1 and CDR2 (germline): MNHEY, SVGEGT. CDR3 in DNA: TGTGCCAGCAGTTACTCGTCTCGGCGGCTCCTCTACGAGCAGTACTTC. Encoded protein: CASSYSSRRLLYEQYF.

The chain combines TRBV19 with TRBJ1-5; 11 nucleotides line up with TRBD1. Germline assignment: CDR1 LNHDA and CDR2 SQIVND (reference sequence). Trimming removed 7 bases from V and 6 bases from J; junction bases left unmatched: 8. The CDR3 totals 15 residues. CDR3 in amino acids: CASTTGTGGFQPQHF. The DNA of the CDR3 is TGTGCCAGTACCACAGGGACAGGGGGATTTCAGCCCCAGCATTTT.

The CDR3 nucleotides read TGTGCCACCAGCAGAGAGTCTAGCGGGAGGGCCTACAATGAGCAGTTCTTC. Protein: CATSRESSGRAYNEQFF. The chain employs TRBV15 and TRBJ2-1; 12 bases fit TRBD2. The J segment lost 2 bases and the V segment lost 0 bases, leaving 2 bases of the junction unmatched. The CDR3 loop spans 17 amino acids. The V gene's germline CDR1 is LNHNV and CDR2 YYDKDF (reference sequence).

This sequence joins TRBV6-5 and TRBJ1-2, with a weak D call TRBD1 (5 bases). The germline V gene encodes CDR1 MNHEY and CDR2 SVGAGI. CDR3 length: 13 amino acids. Trimming shortened V by 6 bases and J by 2 bases, and 10 bases separated the two germline ends. As DNA, the CDR3 is TGTGCCAGCAGCCCGACAGTAAACTATGGCTACACCTTC. As protein: CASSPTVNYGYTF.

The chain couples TRBV6-5 to TRBJ1-6; tentatively, D is TRBD1 (5 bases). The germline V gene encodes CDR1 MNHEY and CDR2 SVGAGI. V was trimmed by 6 bases and J by 8 bases, leaving 11 bases between them. This CDR3 region has 13 residues. CDR3 nucleotide sequence: TGTGCCAGCAGCTCCGACAGTGATTCACCCCTCCACTTT. This gives the protein CASSSDSDSPLHF.

This sequence joins TRBV7-9 and TRBJ1-2, with TRBD1 matching 9 bases. V lost 5 bases, J lost 8 bases, and 3 bases stayed unmatched. The V gene's germline CDR1 is SEHNR and CDR2 FQNEAQ (reference sequence). This CDR3 is built from 12 residues. CDR3 sequence: CASSGQGLGYTF. The DNA of the CDR3 is TGTGCCAGCAGCGGACAGGGGCTCGGCTACACCTTC.

The chain couples TRBV4-3 to TRBJ2-2, with 9 bases matching TRBD2. The V gene's germline CDR1 is LGHNA and CDR2 YSLEER. This CDR3 has 20 amino acids. Trimming removed 0 bases from V and 5 bases from J; junction bases left unmatched: 16. The CDR3 sequence: CASSQDSGHLTSGGTGELFF. For the CDR3, the DNA is TGCGCCAGCAGCCAAGATTCGGGACACCTGACTAGCGGTGGGACCGGGGAGCTGTTTTTT.

The V and J genes are TRBV30 and TRBJ2-1; D is possibly TRBD1 (6 bases). CDR3 size: 12 residues. Germline CDR1 reads GTSNPN; CDR2 reads SVGIG (reference sequence). CDR3 nucleotides: TGTGCTTCGAACAGGGATCACAATGAGCAGTTCTTC. Translation: CASNRDHNEQFF.

This clone appeared a single time. The V gene is TRBV21-1, the J gene TRBJ2-1; TRBD2 is taken as the D call from the table, unchecked against the DNA. TRBV21-1 is reported as a pseudogene. This CDR3 contains 12 residues. This CDR3 reads CASRRHLPEQFF. The CDR3, as DNA: TGTGCCAGCAGGAGGCATTTACCTGAGCAGTTCTTC.

This clone was seen more than once but under ten times. The chain joins TRBV27 to TRBJ1-5; D unclear. Trimming left V 2 bases short and J 5 bases short, with 13 bases between. This CDR3 is 15 amino acids long. CDR1 is MNHEY, CDR2 SMNVEV, per germline (reference sequence). In DNA form, the CDR3 reads TGTGCCAGCAGTTTACGGCAGGCGACCTATCAGCCCCAGCATTTT. This translates into CASSLRQATYQPQHF.

The V gene is TRBV25-1, the J gene TRBJ2-2, with 10 bases aligning to TRBD2. Germline V gene lookup returns CDR1 MGHDK and CDR2 SYGVNS. The CDR3 contains 15 residues. The V segment lost 7 bases and the J segment 5 bases; nucleotides outside the gene matches: 7. CDR3 sequence (DNA): TGTGCCAGCATGGCGACTAGCGGGCAAACCGGGGAGCTGTTTTTT. Translated, it gives CASMATSGQTGELFF. Variable domain in full (rest from reference TRBV25-1 and TRBJ2-2): EADIYQTPRYLVIGTGKKITLECSQTMGHDKMYWYQQDPGMELHLIHYSYGVNSTEKGDLSSESTVSRIRTEHFPLTLESARPSHTSQYLCASMATSGQTGELFFGEGSRLTVL.

The chain carries TRBV7-2 and TRBJ1-2; 7 bases line up with TRBD1. Germline V gives CDR1 SGHTA, CDR2 FQGNSA. The CDR3 spans 13 residues. Unmatched junction bases numbered 4, after V lost 1 base and J lost 8 bases. CDR3 loop: CASSLVQGQGYTF. The CDR3 nucleotides read TGTGCCAGCAGCTTAGTACAGGGGCAAGGCTACACCTTC.

CDR3 nucleotide sequence: TGTGCCAGCAGCCCACAATCGGGACTAGCGGGAGGAGTGGGTTACGAGCAGTACTTC. This sequence encodes CASSPQSGLAGGVGYEQYF. V is TRBV7-2 and J is TRBJ2-7; 15 nucleotides match TRBD2. Per germline, CDR1 SGHTA and CDR2 FQGNSA. The CDR3 runs to 19 residues. Trimming removed 5 bases from V and 4 bases from J; junction bases left unmatched: 15. Full variable domain (outside the CDR3, taken from reference TRBV7-2 and TRBJ2-7): GAGVSQSPSNKVTEKGKDVELRCDPISGHTALYWYRQSLGQGLEFLIYFQGNSAPDKSGLPSDRFSAERTGGSVSTLTIQRTQQEDSAVYLCASSPQSGLAGGVGYEQYFGPGTRLTVT.

The J gene is TRBJ1-1, the V gene TRBV19; 7 positions agree with TRBD1. The CDR3 sequence is 14 residues long. V lost 4 bases and J lost 11; bases outside the gene matches: 13. CDR1 and CDR2 from the germline V gene are LNHDA and SQIVND (reference sequence). The CDR3 protein is CASSNPDRAVGAFF. For the CDR3, the DNA is TGTGCCAGTAGTAACCCCGACAGGGCGGTAGGTGCTTTCTTT.

This clone has only a few counts. V gene TRBV5-4 combines with J gene TRBJ1-1, with D possibly being TRBD1 (5 bases). Trimming left V 0 bases short and J 0 bases short, with 12 bases between. The germline V gene has CDR1 SGHNT and CDR2 YYREEE (reference sequence). There are 16 residues in the CDR3. CDR3 region: CASSLGAGNMNTEAFF. CDR3 coding DNA: TGTGCCAGCAGCTTGGGGGCAGGGAACATGAACACTGAAGCTTTCTTT.

This clone occurred a few times. This sequence joins TRBV6-5 and TRBJ1-2, with 8 bases aligning to TRBD1. J gave up 3 bases and V 7 bases, and 10 bases lay outside the gene matches. The CDR3 contains 15 residues. CDR1 is MNHEY, CDR2 SVGAGI, per germline. CDR3 coding DNA: TGTGCCAGCACCGCCGGGACAGGAAACGACTATGGCTACACCTTC. It specifies CASTAGTGNDYGYTF.

The chain is built from TRBV5-1 and TRBJ1-5, with D possibly TRBD1 on 5 matching bases. The CDR3 is 15 residues long. Trimming shortened V by 0 bases and J by 4 bases, and 11 bases separated the two germline ends. The V gene's germline CDR1 is SGHRS and CDR2 YFSETQ. CDR3 amino acids: CASSLVPTENQPQHF. The CDR3 bases are TGCGCCAGCAGCTTGGTACCGACAGAAAATCAGCCCCAGCATTTT. Full variable domain (remainder filled in from reference TRBV5-1 and TRBJ1-5): KAGVTQTPRYLIKTRGQQVTLSCSPISGHRSVSWYQQTPGQGLQFLFEYFSETQRNKGNFPGRFSGRQFSNSRSEMNVSTLELGDSALYLCASSLVPTENQPQHFGDGTRLSIL.

The chain links TRBV6-2 or TRBV6-3 to TRBJ2-2, with 8 bases identical to TRBD1. Germline CDR1 reads MNHEY; CDR2 reads SVGEGT. The CDR3 contains 16 residues. J lost 3 bases, V lost 2 bases, and 5 bases had no gene match. The CDR3, as DNA: TGTGCCAGCAGTTACCCACAGGGGGGATACACCGGGGAGCTGTTTTTT. It is translated as CASSYPQGGYTGELFF.

A single count supports this clone. The V gene is TRBV4-3, the J gene TRBJ2-5, with 9 bases aligning to TRBD2. Trimming removed 2 bases from V and 5 bases from J; junction bases left unmatched: 0. The CDR3 totals 13 residues. Germline-derived CDR1 and CDR2 are LGHNA and YSLEER. In nucleotides, the CDR3 is TGCGCCAGCAGCCAAACTAGCGGGGAGACCCAGTACTTC. It encodes CASSQTSGETQYF.

The CDR3 here is CASSLGHMNSPLHF. CDR3 in DNA: TGTGCCAGCAGTTTAGGACATATGAACTCACCCCTCCACTTT. This sequence joins TRBV28 and TRBJ1-6; perhaps TRBD1 as D (5 bases). There are 14 residues in the CDR3. V gave up 2 bases and J gave up 10 bases, with 12 bases separating them. Per germline, CDR1 MDHEN and CDR2 SYDVKM.

The chain uses TRBV9 and TRBJ2-2, with TRBD1 identical over 10 bases. V shed 0 bases and J 6 bases; nucleotides not matched to a gene: 11. CDR3 size: 18 residues. Germline V lookup: CDR1 SGDLS, CDR2 YYNGEE. CDR3 DNA: TGTGCCAGCAGCGTAGGGACCCATAAGACAGGGGGCCCCGGGGAGCTGTTTTTT. Its translation is CASSVGTHKTGGPGELFF.